This T cell receptor (beta chain) derives from a study of CD8 T cells in ankylosing spondylitis. A word on this clonotype: The antigen remains unidentified.

In TCRdb, the 5' RACE reads were re-called with MiXCR into one record per CDR3 protein. The sample shows fewer than 450,000 distinct CDR3 sequences, 17% of them seen only once. Points from the study as a whole: With a CD8+ phenotype, disease-linked clones were relatively rare in peripheral blood. Significant enrichment of disease-linked clones was reported in matched ankylosing spondylitis synovial fluid. Existing reports had already noted some motif variants in reactive arthritis synovial fluid and blood. Characteristic of ankylosing spondylitis blood, it appeared, was a TCR beta motif comprising roughly 8 highly homologous variants.

V was pared by 6 bases and J by 0 bases, with 23 bases between. The CDR3 runs 18 residues. CDR1 and CDR2 from the germline V gene are MNHEY and SVGEGT. The chain employs TRBV6-2 or TRBV6-3 and TRBJ1-1; TRBD1 might be the D (5 bases). Sequencing was carried out using blood, either unsorted or a sorted T cell fraction (not recorded which). The source is a male donor with ankylosing spondylitis. The CDR3 spells CASSLTDRKTFMNTEAFF. For the CDR3, the DNA is TGTGCCAGCAGCCTCACTGACAGAAAGACGTTCATGAACACTGAAGCTTTCTTT.